These T cell receptor beta chains were read from a single sample in a study of molecular identifiers for immune sequencing clone quantification. TCRdb re-called the PCR reads with MiXCR, one entry per CDR3 protein. The sample lists around 480,000 distinct CDR3 sequences, about 22% occurring once. The source material was naive CD8+ T cells from blood, with Jurkat cell RNA spiked in. These receptors all come from a human donor in good health. Some libraries in this study had Jurkat cell RNA spiked in. The CDR3 runs from the conserved cysteine through the conserved F or W.

j_call v_call cdr3_aa
TRBJ2-7 TRBV20-1 CSARDGSNSYEQYF
TRBJ2-2 TRBV19 CASSMDRPNTGELFF
TRBJ2-3 TRBV13 CASSSTPGGTDTQYF
TRBJ2-3 TRBV7-9 CASSPRGVTDTQYF
TRBJ1-1 TRBV7-9 CASSYPGQKNTEAFF
TRBJ2-7 TRBV29-1 CSVELVGSSYEQYF
TRBJ2-2 TRBV29-1 CSVGGTPNTGELFF
TRBJ2-1 TRBV28 CASSYRTERLYNEQFF
TRBJ2-3 TRBV4-3 CASSQESGGPTDTQYF
TRBJ1-1 TRBV7-9 CATSASDPGNTEAFF
TRBJ2-2 TRBV15 CATSRGLAGGNTGELFF
TRBJ1-2 TRBV19 CASSSWKGSIYGYTF
TRBJ2-5 TRBV27 CASRRDNEETQYF
TRBJ2-3 TRBV6-2/TRBV6-3 CASSYLARNTDTQYF
TRBJ2-7 TRBV29-1 CSVEADTSYEQYF
TRBJ2-7 TRBV29-1 CSVEYRDRSSYEQYF
TRBJ1-1 TRBV29-1 CSDRKNTEAFF
TRBJ2-3 TRBV7-9 CASSLKGLVTDTQYF
TRBJ1-1 TRBV7-3 CASSFVGEQEAFF
TRBJ2-7 TRBV27 CASSRILAGVGEQYF
TRBJ2-1 TRBV30 CAWSFGVNEQFF
TRBJ2-5 TRBV7-6 CASSPGRVEETQYF
TRBJ1-1 TRBV3-1 CASSRDTGVSTEAFF
TRBJ2-7 TRBV7-9 CASSFPRGQGVESGYEQYF
TRBJ1-1 TRBV12-3/TRBV12-4 CASSTRVDVTEAFF
TRBJ1-2 TRBV4-3 CVSSQEWTTNYGYTF
TRBJ1-2 TRBV24-1 CATSDSSMSYGYAF
TRBJ2-3 TRBV2 CASTGGPYHTDTQYF
TRBJ2-2 TRBV6-1 CASSEGGQLMAGELFF
TRBJ2-1 TRBV28 CASSSLLWVAGKDNEQFF
TRBJ2-3 TRBV2 CASWDPPTDTQYF
TRBJ1-1 TRBV6-5 CAGSGDRAGTEAFF
TRBJ1-1 TRBV6-2/TRBV6-3 CASSGAGAGAEAFF
TRBJ2-1 TRBV5-4 CASSLMALRSHNEQFF
TRBJ2-7 TRBV6-1 CASSEAGVGYEQYF
TRBJ2-3 TRBV10-2 CASSSTLSGGSRTDTQYF
TRBJ2-1 TRBV11-2 CASSLTGNDEQFF
TRBJ2-1 TRBV6-5 CASSYREGGVDEQFF
TRBJ2-7 TRBV4-3 CASSQAWERAPYEQYF
TRBJ2-1 TRBV7-9 CASSLAGAADNEQFF
TRBJ2-1 TRBV5-6 CASSPPALVANEQFF
TRBJ1-1 TRBV7-9 CASSFRQGNTEAFF
TRBJ2-1 TRBV11-1 CASSIHPGTSGRRDNEQFF
TRBJ1-4 TRBV28 CASTNEGRTGNEKLFF
TRBJ1-5 TRBV20-1 CSASSLTGGVQASNQPQHF
TRBJ2-3 TRBV19 CASSFRLVVWTDTQYF
TRBJ2-5 TRBV7-9 CASSLPRRQETQYF